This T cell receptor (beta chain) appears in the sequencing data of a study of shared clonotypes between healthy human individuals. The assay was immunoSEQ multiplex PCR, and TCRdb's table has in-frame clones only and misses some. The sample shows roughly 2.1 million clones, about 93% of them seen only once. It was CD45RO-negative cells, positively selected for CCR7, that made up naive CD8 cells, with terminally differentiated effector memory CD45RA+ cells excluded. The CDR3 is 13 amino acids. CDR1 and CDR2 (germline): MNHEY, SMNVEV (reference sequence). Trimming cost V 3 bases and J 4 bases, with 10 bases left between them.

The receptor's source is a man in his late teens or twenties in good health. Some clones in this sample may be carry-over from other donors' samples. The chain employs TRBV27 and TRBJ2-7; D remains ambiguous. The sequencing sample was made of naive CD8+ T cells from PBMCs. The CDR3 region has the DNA TGTGCCAGCAGTTTTGTGGGAATGTACGAGCAGTACTTC. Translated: CASSFVGMYEQYF.